The 3 T cell receptor beta chains given below trace back to one sample, sequenced in a study of human T cells and chemical hapten exposure (dated by TCRdb to the early 2020s). Library preparation was by RACE. The sequencer listed for this sample is NextSeq 500. The public reads were quality trimmed at Q25 with fastp and then assembled into clones with MiXCR by TCRdb, keeping productive beta chains. Entries that share a CDR3 protein sequence are merged under the most common genes and DNA. A total of roughly 71,000 distinct CDR3 sequences appear in this sample, 11% of them only once. The biggest ten clones account for more than 1.2% of the sample. The time point label for this specimen denotes: patch test 3, about 24 weeks after DPC sensitization. This sample's treatment or condition label indicates: therapeutic diphenylcyclopropenone sensitization with weekly scalp DPC. The material was whole blood, obtained in connection with sensitization to the hapten diphenylcyclopropenone (DPC). The receptors shown here come from a woman aged 45-60 years with alopecia areata. Some clones in this sample may be carry-over from other donors' samples.

This clonotype was counted at least ten times. This chain connects TRBV6-2 or TRBV6-3 to TRBJ1-4; D remains unclear. CDR3 length: 15 amino acids. Germline V gene data show CDR1 as MNHEY and CDR2 as SVGEGT. Between the trimmed V and J ends, which lost 5 bases and 0 bases, there was a span of 10 bases. The chain's CDR3 is CASSPADATNEKLFF. In DNA form, the CDR3 reads TGTGCCAGCAGTCCTGCAGATGCAACTAATGAAAAACTGTTTTTT.

This clonotype was observed many times. This chain uses TRBV5-4 with TRBJ2-1, with D perhaps matching TRBD2 (7 bases). Germline lookup yields CDR1 SGHNT and CDR2 YYREEE (reference sequence). The V end was cut by 5 bases, the J end by 0 bases, with 15 bases between. CDR3 length equals 16 residues. CDR3 loop: CASSEGGGSSYNEQFF. The DNA of the CDR3 is TGTGCCAGCAGTGAGGGGGGAGGGAGCTCCTACAATGAGCAGTTCTTC.

The V and J genes are TRBV18 and TRBJ2-5; 7 nucleotides agree with TRBD2. Germline CDR1 reads KGHSH; CDR2 reads LQKENI. Unmatched junction bases numbered 11, after V lost 6 bases and J lost 7 bases. The CDR3 sequence is 14 residues long. The CDR3 DNA reads TGTGCCAGCTCCGCCTCCGCGGGAGAGGGGACCCAGTACTTC. Translated: CASSASAGEGTQYF. The whole variable domain, filled in from reference TRBV18 and TRBJ2-5, reads NAGVMQNPRHLVRRRGQEARLRCSPMKGHSHVYWYRQLPEEGLKFMVYLQKENIIDESGMPKERFSAEFPKEGPSILRIQQVVRGDSAAYFCASSASAGEGTQYFGPGTRLLVL.